Following are 11 T cell receptor beta chains from one sample sequenced in a study of blood T cell repertoires in COVID-19 (dated by TCRdb to 2020 to 2022). Receptor libraries were prepared by the immunoSEQ multiplex PCR assay. The clones in this table, taken by TCRdb from immuneACCESS, are in-frame only. Not every clone is retained; where verified, under half of the shortfall comes from an unresolved V gene, and the cause of the rest is unknown. This sample holds some 400,000 clones; roughly 86% were observed only once. Clones ranked in the top ten supply about 1.8% of the sample. The specimen was PBMCs or T cells enriched from blood (not recorded which). The receptors were gathered from a woman in her twenties or thirties who had recovered from COVID-19.

This chain connects TRBV7-6 to TRBJ1-5; weak D call: TRBD1 (6 bases). Germline V lookup: CDR1 SGHVS, CDR2 FNYEAQ. The CDR3 contains 17 residues. V lost 1 base and J 2 bases, leaving 15 bases between the germline ends. The CDR3 sequence is CASSLESGTRGNQPQHF. In nucleotides, the CDR3 is TGTGCCAGCAGCTTAGAATCCGGGACAAGGGGCAATCAGCCCCAGCATTTT.

The V and J genes are TRBV20-1 and TRBJ1-2; D is unclear. This CDR3 is built from 8 residues. Germline V gives CDR1 DFQATT, CDR2 SNEGSKA (reference sequence). Trimming cost V 8 bases and J 7 bases, with 5 bases left between them. The CDR3 DNA sequence: TGCAGTAGAGGTGGCTACACCTTC. It yields the protein CSRGGYTF.

This chain uses TRBV12-3 or TRBV12-4 with TRBJ2-7, with D unresolved. The CDR3 consists of 13 residues. V dropped 3 bases and J dropped 3 bases, with 9 bases sitting between them. The CDR3 loop is CASSFADYYEQYF. In nucleotides, the CDR3 is TGTGCCAGCAGTTTTGCGGATTACTACGAGCAGTACTTC.

V gene TRBV12-3 or TRBV12-4 combines with J gene TRBJ2-2; D remains ambiguous. Trimming cost V 6 bases and J 5 bases, with 7 bases left between them. The CDR3 covers 12 residues. CDR3 amino acids: CASSLVTGELFF. The CDR3 region has the DNA TGTGCCAGCAGCCTTGTGACCGGGGAGCTGTTTTTT.

CDR3: CASGVRGVDTEAFF. CDR3 sequence (DNA): TGTGCTAGTGGAGTCCGCGGGGTGGACACTGAAGCTTTCTTT. The rearrangement joins TRBV12-5 to TRBJ1-1, with D unresolved. V was cut by 6 bases and J by 3 bases, with 14 bases left in between. CDR1 LGHNT and CDR2 FRNRAP come from the germline V gene. This CDR3 is built from 14 residues.

The chain recombines TRBV25-1 with TRBJ1-1, with 7 nucleotides matching TRBD1. Germline V gene lookup returns CDR1 MGHDK and CDR2 SYGVNS. With 6 bases clipped from V and 6 bases from J, the junction kept 13 bases outside the gene matches. The CDR3 contains 15 residues. CDR3 bases: TGTGCCAGCAGCGACCGGGCTGACAGGGCCTCTGAAGCTTTCTTT. This codes for CASSDRADRASEAFF.

The genes are TRBV4-3 and TRBJ2-1, with 8 bases identical to TRBD2. J gave up 9 bases and V 0 bases, and 13 bases lay outside the gene matches. The CDR3 runs 17 residues. Germline values: CDR1 LGHNA, CDR2 YSLEER. The CDR3 here is CASSQDRSGGRTSEQFF. CDR3 nucleotides: TGCGCCAGCAGCCAAGATCGGAGCGGGGGCCGTACAAGTGAGCAGTTCTTC.

This clone has a single count. The rearrangement uses TRBV10-3 and TRBJ2-1, with 8 bases lining up with TRBD2. Trimming removed 4 bases from V and 15 bases from J; junction bases left unmatched: 23. CDR1 and CDR2 from the germline V gene are ENHRY and SYGVKD. The length of the CDR3 is 17 residues. The CDR3 DNA is TGTGCCATCAGTGTAGGGGACCCGATCCTGGCGGCGGGGGGTACGTTCTTC. Its translation is CAISVGDPILAAGGTFF.

The chain joins TRBV5-1 to TRBJ1-1; 7 nucleotides match TRBD1. J lost 4 bases, V lost 4 bases, and 7 bases had no gene match. Germline CDR1 reads SGHRS; CDR2 reads YFSETQ. The length of the CDR3 is 14 residues. CDR3 region: CASSGNRGPTEAFF. In DNA form, the CDR3 reads TGCGCCAGCAGCGGTAACAGGGGCCCCACTGAAGCTTTCTTT. The variable domain in full, with the rest retrieved from reference TRBV5-1 and TRBJ1-1, is KAGVTQTPRYLIKTRGQQVTLSCSPISGHRSVSWYQQTPGQGLQFLFEYFSETQRNKGNFPGRFSGRQFSNSRSEMNVSTLELGDSALYLCASSGNRGPTEAFFGQGTRLTVV.

V is TRBV5-1 and J is TRBJ2-7, with 9 bases that match TRBD2. The CDR3 sequence is 15 residues long. V was pared by 1 base and J by 5 bases, with 7 bases of the junction left unmatched. The V gene's germline CDR1 is SGHRS and CDR2 YFSETQ. The CDR3 here is CASSLWLAGVNEQYF. For the CDR3, the DNA is TGCGCCAGCAGCTTGTGGTTAGCGGGAGTAAACGAGCAGTACTTC. The full variable domain, with the rest looked up from reference TRBV5-1 and TRBJ2-7, is KAGVTQTPRYLIKTRGQQVTLSCSPISGHRSVSWYQQTPGQGLQFLFEYFSETQRNKGNFPGRFSGRQFSNSRSEMNVSTLELGDSALYLCASSLWLAGVNEQYFGPGTRLTVT.

The chain uses TRBV6-5 and TRBJ2-7, with D possibly being TRBD1 (6 bases). Germline CDR1 is MNHEY and CDR2 is SVGAGI. The V gene lost 7 bases and the J gene lost 4 bases, with 11 bases spanning the gap. The CDR3 covers 12 residues. The CDR3 DNA sequence: TGTGCCAGCAAACACCAGGGGTACGAGCAGTACTTC. It codes for CASKHQGYEQYF.